One and the same sample provided the 8 T cell receptor beta chains below, sequenced in a study of T cell responses to AZD1222 COVID-19 vaccine. Clones were sequenced by immunoSEQ multiplex PCR, and TCRdb holds only the in-frame ones, with some missing. The data hold 95,000 to 100,000 clones, with roughly 86% observed a single time. The sample in question was peripheral blood, obtained on day 0 of AZD1222 vaccination. These TCRs come from an adult in good health.

This clone came up once. V usage is TRBV3-1 (or the pseudogene TRBV3-2) and J usage is TRBJ2-3; D may be TRBD2 (5 bases). The CDR3 runs to 18 residues. V gave up 1 base and J gave up 4 bases, with 21 bases separating them. Germline-derived CDR1 and CDR2 are LGHDT and YNNKEL (reference sequence). The CDR3 reads CASSQVWVSLDFADTQYF. For the CDR3, the DNA is TGTGCCAGCAGCCAAGTTTGGGTCTCGTTGGACTTCGCAGATACGCAGTATTTT.

This clone was seen a single time. The chain joins TRBV29-1 to TRBJ1-2, with 7 bases matching TRBD1. CDR3 length equals 14 residues. J lost 3 bases, V lost 3 bases, and 7 bases had no gene match. The V gene's germline CDR1 is SQVTM and CDR2 ANQGSEA. CDR3 nucleotides: TGCAGCGTTGACCCTACAGGGGAATACTATGGCTACACCTTC. It specifies CSVDPTGEYYGYTF.

This clone was counted between two and nine times. J is TRBJ2-3 and V is TRBV20-1; D may match TRBD1 or TRBD2 (5 bases each). The CDR3 is 15 amino acids. Germline CDR1 reads DFQATT; CDR2 reads SNEGSKA (reference sequence). V was shortened by 3 bases and J by 1 base, with 14 bases between the two germline ends. CDR3 in DNA: TGCAGTGCTAGTCGTCGGGGCCCTGGCACAGATACGCAGTATTTT. Amino acids: CSASRRGPGTDTQYF.

This clone occurred once. The chain has TRBV19 and TRBJ2-7, with no clear D. This CDR3 is 14 amino acids long. Germline CDR1 reads LNHDA; CDR2 reads SQIVND (reference sequence). Trimming shortened V by 7 bases and J by 4 bases, and 17 bases separated the two germline ends. The DNA for the CDR3 is TGTGCCAGTAAATCAGCTTCCGAGGAGTACGAGCAGTACTTC. Protein sequence: CASKSASEEYEQYF.

The chain employs TRBV7-9 and TRBJ2-7; D is possibly TRBD2 (5 bases). This CDR3 comprises 14 residues. Germline CDR1 is SEHNR and CDR2 is FQNEAQ (reference sequence). Deletions cut 2 bases from V and 1 base from J, with 9 bases between. The CDR3 DNA is TGTGCCAGCAGCTTATCCGGGATTTCCTACGAGCAGTACTTC. Amino acid sequence: CASSLSGISYEQYF.

This chain links TRBV27 with TRBJ2-7, with D unresolved. Looked up from germline, CDR1 is MNHEY and CDR2 is SMNVEV (reference sequence). This CDR3 spans 11 amino acids. With 8 bases removed from V and 2 bases from J, the gap between germline ends came to 7 bases. This CDR3 is CASGRTYEQYF. The DNA for the CDR3 is TGTGCCAGCGGCAGAACCTACGAGCAGTACTTC.

V is TRBV19 and J is TRBJ2-7; D possibly corresponds to TRBD1 (6 bases). This CDR3 is built from 15 residues. The germline V gene encodes CDR1 LNHDA and CDR2 SQIVND (reference sequence). Trimming took off 5 bases at V and 1 base at J, with 15 bases between the two ends. The CDR3 bases are TGTGCCAGTAGTGTTTCCGGGACAAAATCCTACGAGCAGTACTTC. Translated, it gives CASSVSGTKSYEQYF.

J is TRBJ1-2 and V is TRBV7-9; D gene uncertain. Trimming took 1 base from V and 3 from J, leaving 12 bases between them. Germline V gives CDR1 SEHNR, CDR2 FQNEAQ (reference sequence). The CDR3 spans 15 residues. The DNA of the CDR3 is TGTGCCAGCAGCTTAGTGCTCCACGCCGACTATGGCTACACCTTC. Translating it yields CASSLVLHADYGYTF.